The 32 T cell receptor beta chains presented below share a single source sample, sequenced in a study of blood T cell repertoires in COVID-19. Clones were read by immunoSEQ multiplex PCR, and TCRdb kept only the in-frame ones, dropping some. In the table there are around 110,000 clones, about 82% of which are singletons. Sequencing used peripheral blood. The receptors derive from a man of 80 years or more with COVID-19, enrolled during active disease.

This clone showed up just a few times. This chain uses TRBV29-1 with TRBJ1-4; 8 nucleotides match TRBD1. The ends lost 7 bases at V and 4 bases at J; junction bases unmatched: 5. Germline values: CDR1 SQVTM, CDR2 ANQGSEA. This CDR3 is 13 amino acids long. The CDR3: CSGVTGVNEKLFF. The CDR3 DNA is TGCAGCGGCGTGACAGGGGTTAATGAAAAACTGTTTTTT.

This clone has just a few counts. This chain links TRBV7-9 with TRBJ2-7; D possibly corresponds to TRBD1 (6 bases). Trimming took off 5 bases at V and 2 bases at J, with 16 bases between the two ends. This CDR3 region has 15 residues. Looked up from germline, CDR1 is SEHNR and CDR2 is FQNEAQ (reference sequence). The CDR3 nucleotides read TGTGCCAGCAGCGGTACCGGGACACGGCCCTACGAGCAGTACTTC. It translates to CASSGTGTRPYEQYF.

V gene TRBV7-3 combines with J gene TRBJ2-3; 8 bases line up with TRBD2. V was pared by 5 bases and J by 5 bases, with 9 bases of the junction left unmatched. This CDR3 spans 15 amino acids. Germline loops: CDR1 SGHTA, CDR2 FQGTGA. CDR3 bases: TGTGCCAGCAGCCCCAGGGGCGGGAGGCTAGATACGCAGTATTTT. Protein: CASSPRGGRLDTQYF. Using reference TRBV7-3 and TRBJ2-3 for the parts outside the CDR3, the full variable domain is GAGVSQTPSNKVTEKGKYVELRCDPISGHTALYWYRQSLGQGPEFLIYFQGTGAADDSGLPNDRFFAVRPEGSVSTLKIQRTERGDSAVYLCASSPRGGRLDTQYFGPGTRLTVL.

The V and J genes are TRBV5-1 and TRBJ2-7; maybe TRBD1 (6 bases). The CDR3 has 15 amino acids. Per germline, CDR1 SGHRS and CDR2 YFSETQ. V lost 7 bases and J lost 2, with 19 bases in between. The DNA of the CDR3 is TGCGCCAGCGGACCTAGACAGGCAAGCCCCTACGAGCAGTACTTC. Translated: CASGPRQASPYEQYF.

V gene TRBV9 combines with J gene TRBJ1-4; tentative D call: TRBD1 (5 bases). Germline loops: CDR1 SGDLS, CDR2 YYNGEE. CDR3 length: 17 residues. The germline V and J ends were trimmed by 3 bases and 8 bases, with 23 bases remaining between them. Here the CDR3 reads CASSASGGWGIGEKLFF. In DNA form, the CDR3 reads TGTGCCAGCAGCGCCTCGGGGGGTTGGGGTATCGGGGAAAAACTGTTTTTT.

This sequence joins TRBV19 and TRBJ2-7; 10 nucleotides line up with TRBD2. This CDR3 spans 15 amino acids. V lost 5 bases and J lost 4; bases outside the gene matches: 8. Per the germline V gene, CDR1 is LNHDA and CDR2 is SQIVND (reference sequence). CDR3: CASSEREGPSYEQYF. The CDR3, as DNA: TGTGCCAGTAGTGAGCGGGAGGGACCCAGTTACGAGCAGTACTTC.

V usage is TRBV6-1 and J usage is TRBJ2-7; TRBD2 is a possible D gene (6 bases). The CDR3 spans 14 residues. Germline V gives CDR1 MNHNS, CDR2 SASEGT. Trimming pared 3 bases from V and 4 bases from J, leaving 13 bases between. The CDR3 reads CASSDREVRYEQYF. Here the CDR3 DNA reads TGTGCCAGCAGTGACAGGGAGGTGAGGTACGAGCAGTACTTC.

On this clone itself: At the DNA level, this CDR3 is encoded by other sequences in the same sample as well. V is TRBV6-5 and J is TRBJ2-7, with a possible D match to TRBD2 (6 bases). This CDR3 has 15 amino acids. Trimming left V 0 bases short and J 3 bases short, with 12 bases between. Per germline, CDR1 MNHEY and CDR2 SVGAGI. The CDR3, as DNA: TGTGCCAGCAGTTACTCGAAGGCCGGGGGCTACGAGCAGTACTTC. The encoded protein is CASSYSKAGGYEQYF.

This clone has a handful of counts. The chain carries TRBV15 and TRBJ2-2; D possibly corresponds to TRBD2 (5 bases). Germline CDR1 and CDR2: LNHNV and YYDKDF (reference sequence). The length of the CDR3 is 17 residues. Trimming cost V 0 bases and J 5 bases, with 16 bases left between them. The CDR3 sequence is CATSREVGKGGTGELFF. The CDR3 DNA reads TGTGCCACCAGCAGAGAAGTGGGGAAAGGAGGTACCGGGGAGCTGTTTTTT.

This chain links TRBV18 with TRBJ2-2, with 9 bases lining up with TRBD2. Germline CDR1 and CDR2: KGHSH and LQKENI. The CDR3 is 18 residues long. Germline trimming cut 6 bases from V and 0 bases from J; bases unmatched to any gene: 11. CDR3 DNA sequence: TGTGCCAGCTCCAGTAGGCTAGCGGGGCGTACGAACACCGGGGAGCTGTTTTTT. It encodes CASSSRLAGRTNTGELFF.

The genes are TRBV4-3 and TRBJ2-3, with TRBD2 matching 10 bases. Trimming took 8 bases from V and 6 from J; bases not matched to a gene: 14. This CDR3 comprises 16 residues. Germline CDR1 LGHNA, CDR2 YSLEER. The CDR3 sequence: CASASRASGSGDTQYF. CDR3 DNA: TGCGCCAGCGCCTCGCGGGCTAGCGGGAGCGGGGATACGCAGTATTTT.

This clone was seen a handful of times. This rearrangement joins TRBV29-1 to TRBJ1-5, with 7 bases lining up with TRBD1. V was pared by 7 bases and J by 7 bases, with 16 bases of the junction left unmatched. CDR1 and CDR2 from the germline V gene are SQVTM and ANQGSEA. The CDR3 is 15 residues long. CDR3 bases: TGCAGCGCGACCGCAGACGACAGGGACGGCCAGCCCCAGCATTTT. Its translation is CSATADDRDGQPQHF.

DNA of the CDR3: TGTGCCAGCTCACCAAGCGACTACGAGCAGTACTTC. Translated: CASSPSDYEQYF. The J gene is TRBJ2-7, the V gene TRBV18; D call uncertain. The V end was cut by 2 bases, the J end by 3 bases, with 5 bases between. Germline CDR1 is KGHSH and CDR2 is LQKENI. The CDR3 totals 12 residues.

V is TRBV7-2 and J is TRBJ2-7; 8 nucleotides align to TRBD1. The CDR3 runs to 14 residues. The V gene's germline CDR1 is SGHTA and CDR2 FQGNSA. Trimming removed 5 bases from V and 4 bases from J; junction bases left unmatched: 7. Here the CDR3 DNA reads TGTGCCAGCAGCGCCCGGACAGGGAAGTACGAGCAGTACTTC. Its translation is CASSARTGKYEQYF.

J is TRBJ1-2 and V is TRBV28; D is possibly TRBD1 (5 bases). The length of the CDR3 is 11 residues. Germline V gene sequence: CDR1 MDHEN, CDR2 SYDVKM. V lost 6 bases, J lost 7 bases, and 9 bases lay in between. CDR3 in amino acids: CASRGQFGYTF. The CDR3 bases are TGTGCCAGCAGGGGGCAATTTGGCTACACCTTC.

The V gene is TRBV29-1, the J gene TRBJ2-1; 8 bases fit TRBD1. This CDR3 has 16 amino acids. The ends lost 1 base at V and 3 bases at J; junction bases unmatched: 8. Germline loops: CDR1 SQVTM, CDR2 ANQGSEA. Here the CDR3 DNA reads TGCAGCGTTGAAGCAGGGGGCGCCTTGCTCTACAATGAGCAGTTCTTC. Amino acid sequence: CSVEAGGALLYNEQFF.

The chain recombines TRBV11-2 with TRBJ2-5; weak D call: TRBD1 (6 bases). The V end was cut by 10 bases, the J end by 5 bases, with 11 bases between. The germline CDR1 and CDR2 sequences are SGHAT and FQNNGV. The CDR3 runs to 11 residues. DNA for the CDR3: TGTGCCACAATGGGGGCGGAGACCCAGTACTTC. This translates into CATMGAETQYF.

This sequence joins TRBV19 and TRBJ2-2, with D possibly being TRBD1 (5 bases). The germline V gene has CDR1 LNHDA and CDR2 SQIVND (reference sequence). Trimming left V 3 bases short and J 5 bases short, with 7 bases between. The CDR3 is 13 amino acids. The CDR3 nucleotides are TGTGCCAGTAGTATCCCAGGGACCGGGGAGCTGTTTTTT. It specifies CASSIPGTGELFF.

This clone showed up just a few times. This chain uses TRBV15 with TRBJ1-2; 9 nucleotides match TRBD1. The J segment lost 10 bases and the V segment lost 0 bases, leaving 6 bases of the junction unmatched. The CDR3 loop spans 14 amino acids. Germline V gene lookup returns CDR1 LNHNV and CDR2 YYDKDF (reference sequence). CDR3 sequence (DNA): TGTGCCACCAGCAGAGATCCCCGACAGGGGGACTACACCTTC. Protein: CATSRDPRQGDYTF. Looking up the rest from reference TRBV15 and TRBJ1-2 gives the full variable domain: DAMVIQNPRYQVTQFGKPVTLSCSQTLNHNVMYWYQQKSSQAPKLLFHYYDKDFNNEADTPDNFQSRRPNTSFCFLDIRSPGLGDTAMYLCATSRDPRQGDYTFGSGTRLTVV.

As to this clone: Germline and junction disagree at one end, which may indicate a read error. The rearrangement joins TRBV7-7 to TRBJ2-2; D is unresolved. CDR3 length: 13 amino acids. From germline, CDR1 is SSHAT and CDR2 FNYEAQ (reference sequence). In nucleotides, the CDR3 is TGTGCTAGCAGCTCAGCGAACACCGGGGAGCTGTTTTTT. Residues: CASSSANTGELFF.

This clone came up a few times. The genes are TRBV5-1 and TRBJ2-7; 10 positions match TRBD1. Germline-derived CDR1 and CDR2 are SGHRS and YFSETQ. V lost 5 bases and J lost 0; bases outside the gene matches: 8. The CDR3 loop spans 16 amino acids. The CDR3 DNA reads as TGCGCCAGCAGGAGCCAGGGACAGGGGCCCTCCTACGAGCAGTACTTC. Translation gives CASRSQGQGPSYEQYF. Based on the CDR3 plus reference TRBV5-1 and TRBJ2-7, the full variable domain is KAGVTQTPRYLIKTRGQQVTLSCSPISGHRSVSWYQQTPGQGLQFLFEYFSETQRNKGNFPGRFSGRQFSNSRSEMNVSTLELGDSALYLCASRSQGQGPSYEQYFGPGTRLTVT.

The chain joins TRBV7-2 to TRBJ2-3; 9 bases align to TRBD2. The CDR3 is 14 residues long. V was pared by 6 bases and J by 1 base, with 2 bases of the junction left unmatched. The germline CDR1 and CDR2 sequences are SGHTA and FQGNSA. The CDR3 sequence: CASSTSGRTDTQYF. The CDR3 DNA follows: TGTGCCAGCAGTACTAGCGGGCGCACAGATACGCAGTATTTT.

The chain couples TRBV7-3 to TRBJ2-1, with 7 nucleotides matching TRBD1. Germline lookup yields CDR1 SGHTA and CDR2 FQGTGA. V lost 5 bases to trimming and J lost 1 base; unmatched junction nucleotides: 11. The CDR3 covers 17 residues. CDR3 bases: TGTGCCAGCAGCGCCCGGGACAGACCACGTTCCTACAATGAGCAGTTCTTC. Residues: CASSARDRPRSYNEQFF.

The V gene is TRBV19, the J gene TRBJ1-1; D uncertain. The CDR3 spans 16 residues. Trimming took off 3 bases at V and 0 bases at J, with 14 bases between the two ends. Germline V gene lookup returns CDR1 LNHDA and CDR2 SQIVND (reference sequence). The CDR3 DNA sequence: TGTGCCAGTAGTATTGGCGGAGATCTCATGAACACTGAAGCTTTCTTT. Translated, it gives CASSIGGDLMNTEAFF.

The sample holds many counts of this clone. This sample also contains other DNA sequences that code for the same CDR3. The chain links TRBV7-8 to TRBJ2-1; 10 nucleotides match TRBD2. Per the germline V gene, CDR1 is SGHVS and CDR2 is FQNEAQ. The CDR3 consists of 15 residues. J lost 5 bases, V lost 1 base, and 2 bases had no gene match. CDR3 sequence (DNA): TGTGCCAGCAGCTTAGAACTAGCGGGAAACAATGAGCAGTTCTTC. Protein product: CASSLELAGNNEQFF.

This clone was counted a single time. The chain links TRBV25-1 to TRBJ2-3; TRBD1 might be the D (6 bases). This CDR3 has 16 residues. CDR1 and CDR2 from the germline V gene are MGHDK and SYGVNS. Deletions cut 5 bases from V and 6 bases from J, with 21 bases between. The CDR3 DNA sequence: TGTGCCAGCAGTACTACAGGGTCGCACCGTAGGGATACGCAGTATTTT. It is translated as CASSTTGSHRRDTQYF.

The J gene is TRBJ2-5, the V gene TRBV5-1; TRBD2 agrees at 7 bases. The ends lost 3 bases at V and 2 bases at J; junction bases unmatched: 1. Germline CDR1 is SGHRS and CDR2 is YFSETQ. There are 13 residues in the CDR3. CDR3 sequence (DNA): TGCGCCAGCAGCTGGGGGGGTCAAGAGACCCAGTACTTC. Translating it yields CASSWGGQETQYF. Supplemented by reference TRBV5-1 and TRBJ2-5, the full variable domain reads KAGVTQTPRYLIKTRGQQVTLSCSPISGHRSVSWYQQTPGQGLQFLFEYFSETQRNKGNFPGRFSGRQFSNSRSEMNVSTLELGDSALYLCASSWGGQETQYFGPGTRLLVL.

V is TRBV6-6 and J is TRBJ1-5; the match to TRBD1 covers 9 bases. CDR3 length: 16 amino acids. In germline, CDR1 is MNHNY, CDR2 SVGAGI (reference sequence). V dropped 5 bases and J dropped 0; count of bases not matched to a gene: 5. The CDR3 reads CASSPGTGTSNQPQHF. The CDR3 DNA is TGTGCCAGCAGTCCAGGGACAGGGACTAGCAATCAGCCCCAGCATTTT.

The chain joins TRBV7-3 to TRBJ2-7; D may be TRBD1 (9 bases). This CDR3 is built from 16 residues. Germline CDR1 and CDR2: SGHTA and FQGTGA. The V and J ends lost 8 bases and 6 bases respectively, with 26 bases between them. CDR3 sequence reads: CASSRRGGQGFVEQYF. The CDR3 DNA sequence: TGTGCCAGCTCCCGACGGGGGGGACAGGGTTTTGTCGAGCAGTACTTC.

The chain has TRBV19 and TRBJ1-6, with D tentatively TRBD1 (5 bases). CDR1 and CDR2 from the germline V gene are LNHDA and SQIVND (reference sequence). This CDR3 region has 14 residues. The germline V and J ends were trimmed by 5 bases and 7 bases, with 12 bases remaining between them. CDR3 in amino acids: CASSAGPLNSPLHF. For the CDR3, the DNA is TGTGCCAGTAGTGCGGGACCGTTGAATTCACCCCTCCACTTT.

The V and J genes are TRBV6-5 and TRBJ2-2; D is undetermined. The CDR3 is 15 amino acids. The V gene lost 0 bases and the J gene lost 2 bases, with 7 bases spanning the gap. Germline CDR1 reads MNHEY; CDR2 reads SVGAGI. CDR3 sequence reads: CASSYSVFNTGELFF. The DNA for the CDR3 is TGTGCCAGCAGTTACTCCGTCTTTAACACCGGGGAGCTGTTTTTT.

This chain uses TRBV9 with TRBJ2-1, with D perhaps TRBD2 (7 bases). Trimming took off 4 bases at V and 15 bases at J, with 17 bases between the two ends. This CDR3 is built from 12 residues. Germline CDR1 and CDR2: SGDLS and YYNGEE. CDR3 residues: CASSPERGRGFF. CDR3 DNA: TGTGCCAGCAGCCCCGAGAGGGGGAGGGGGTTCTTC.